This is a list of T cell receptor beta chains from one sample in a study of T cell responses to AZD1222 COVID-19 vaccine. The repertoire was sequenced with immunoSEQ multiplex PCR; TCRdb's copy has only in-frame clones and lacks some. The sample carries approximately 110,000 clones, roughly 90% recorded once. Sample: peripheral blood, taken on day 0 of AZD1222 vaccination. These receptors all come from an adult in good health. Both conserved end residues are part of each CDR3. The D gene is left open where the match is weak. Clone size is not always given. Where it is, it says once, few, many or a class for expanded clones.

v_gene	j_gene	d_gene	abundance	CDR3nt	CDR3aa
TRBV5-6	TRBJ1-1	TRBD1	NA	TGTGCCAGCAGCTTGGTACAGGGGACTGAAGCTTTCTTT	CASSLVQGTEAFF
TRBV2	TRBJ1-6	TRBD1	NA	TGTGCCAGCAGTGAAGCAAGGGGACAGGGTATCGCCCTCCACTTT	CASSEARGQGIALHF
TRBV29-1	TRBJ2-3	TRBD1	NA	TGCAGCCAGGGGGCTAAAGATACGCAGTATTTT	CSQGAKDTQYF
TRBV7-3	TRBJ1-1	NA	NA	TGTGCCAGCAGCTTAGGGCAGGGCACTGAAGCTTTCTTT	CASSLGQGTEAFF
TRBV4-1	TRBJ2-7	NA	NA	TGCGCCAGCAGCCAAGATGGGGACTACGAGCAGTACTTC	CASSQDGDYEQYF
TRBV3-1/TRBV3-2	TRBJ2-1	NA	NA	TGTGCCAGCAGCCAAGATTTGCGACTATCCCCCAATGAGCAGTTCTTC	CASSQDLRLSPNEQFF
TRBV4-1	TRBJ2-1	TRBD1	NA	TGCGCCAGCAGCCAGGGGGGACAGGGGTACAATGAGCAGTTCTTC	CASSQGGQGYNEQFF
TRBV5-1	TRBJ2-1	TRBD2	NA	TGCGCCAGCAGCTTGGGGCTAGTAGCGGGAGGATTTCAATTCAATGAGCAGTTCTTC	CASSLGLVAGGFQFNEQFF
TRBV12-3/TRBV12-4	TRBJ1-5	NA	few	TGTGCCAGCAGTTTAGCACTCGGTCAGCCCCAGCATTTT	CASSLALGQPQHF
TRBV28	TRBJ2-3	NA	NA	TGTGCCAGCAGTTCCGCCGGAGTCCAGGATACGCAGTATTTT	CASSSAGVQDTQYF
TRBV19	TRBJ1-2	NA	once	TGTGCCAGTAGTATACCAGGCTCCTATGGCTACACCTTC	CASSIPGSYGYTF
TRBV15	TRBJ1-4	NA	NA	TGTGCCACCAGCGGGGCTCGGGAAAAACTGTTTTTT	CATSGAREKLFF
TRBV5-1	TRBJ2-5	NA	NA	TGCGCCAGCAGCTTGGGGACACGGGGCTACGGAGAGACCCAGTACTTC	CASSLGTRGYGETQYF
TRBV4-1	TRBJ2-1	NA	NA	TGCGCCAGCAGCCAAGATGGGGGGAATGAGCAGTTCTTC	CASSQDGGNEQFF
TRBV15	TRBJ2-1	TRBD2	NA	TGTGCCACCAGCCCTACGCGGGAGGGCCCTTGGAATGAGCAGTTCTTC	CATSPTREGPWNEQFF
TRBV6-5	TRBJ2-7	NA	NA	TGTGCCAGCAGACAGGGGGAGGGGGTTGTCTACGAGCAGTACTTC	CASRQGEGVVYEQYF
TRBV27	TRBJ1-2	NA	NA	TGTGCCAGCAGGGTAAGGGCAGGGTTCAACTATGGCTACACCTTC	CASRVRAGFNYGYTF
TRBV19	TRBJ2-7	TRBD1	NA	TGTGCCAGTAGTGATTCCGGGACAGGGGCGGTCGAGCAGTACTTC	CASSDSGTGAVEQYF
TRBV18	TRBJ2-7	TRBD1	NA	TGTGCCAGCTCACCCTTACCGGGACAGAGGGACGAGCAGTACTTC	CASSPLPGQRDEQYF
TRBV5-4	TRBJ2-2	TRBD2	NA	TGTGCCAGCAGCCCGCGGGAGGGCCCGGGCGGGGAGCTGTTTTTT	CASSPREGPGGELFF
TRBV4-1	TRBJ1-2	NA	NA	TGCGCCAGCAGTGGGGGGGAGCTATATAACTATGGCTACACCTTC	CASSGGELYNYGYTF
TRBV6-2/TRBV6-3	TRBJ2-7	NA	NA	TGTGCCAGCAGTCCCCTCAGGGCCGAGCAGTACTTC	CASSPLRAEQYF
TRBV4-3	TRBJ2-6	NA	NA	TGCGCCAGCAGCCAAGGGGGGAGTCCTTCTGGGGCCAACGTCCTGACTTTC	CASSQGGSPSGANVLTF
TRBV5-1	TRBJ2-7	TRBD2	NA	TGCGCCAGCAGCTTCCGGACTAGCGGGGACGGAGACATCCCCTACGAGCAGTACTTC	CASSFRTSGDGDIPYEQYF
TRBV9	TRBJ2-7	NA	NA	TGTGCCAGCAGCGTAGAAGGTGAGGAGCAGTACTTC	CASSVEGEEQYF
TRBV9	TRBJ2-1	NA	NA	TGTGCCAGCAGCCCCGTCGGCGGGGATGAGCAGTTCTTC	CASSPVGGDEQFF
TRBV4-2	TRBJ2-5	NA	NA	TGTGCCAGCAGCCCGGGCCAGGAAGAGACCCAGTACTTC	CASSPGQEETQYF
TRBV5-1	TRBJ2-5	TRBD1	NA	TGCGCCAGCAGCTCGGGACAGCACCAAGAGACCCAGTACTTC	CASSSGQHQETQYF
TRBV19	TRBJ1-4	NA	once	TGTGCCAGTAGTATTTTGGACTATGAAAAACTGTTTTTT	CASSILDYEKLFF
TRBV19	TRBJ2-7	NA	NA	TGTGCCAGTAGTAACCTGGACAGCGGGGACGAGCAGTACTTC	CASSNLDSGDEQYF
TRBV5-6	TRBJ1-2	NA	NA	TGTGCCAGCAGCTTGTGGACAATACGGGGGCATGGCTACACCTTC	CASSLWTIRGHGYTF
TRBV19	TRBJ1-5	NA	NA	TGTGCCAGTAGTATAGGGTCGGCTCAGCCCCAGCATTTT	CASSIGSAQPQHF
TRBV2	TRBJ2-7	NA	NA	TGTGCCAGCTCTCGCCTCCTGACTAATTCTCAGAACGAGCAGTACTTC	CASSRLLTNSQNEQYF
TRBV10-3	TRBJ2-1	TRBD2	NA	TGTGCCATCAGTGAGTCGTCAAGCGGGAGTTACAATGAGCAGTTCTTC	CAISESSSGSYNEQFF
TRBV11-1	TRBJ1-1	NA	NA	TGTGCCAGCAGCTTAGCTGGGGAGGAAGCTTTCTTT	CASSLAGEEAFF
TRBV6-6	TRBJ1-6	TRBD1	NA	TGTGCCAGCAGTGATCCCGGGACAGCTTATTCACCCCTCCACTTT	CASSDPGTAYSPLHF
TRBV5-1	TRBJ1-1	NA	NA	TGCGCCAGCAGCTTTATAGTGAACACTGAAGCTTTCTTT	CASSFIVNTEAFF
TRBV4-1	TRBJ2-5	TRBD1	NA	TGCGCCAGCAGCTCCCACTTACTCGTAGGGACAGGGCGAGAGGAGAGGCGGGAGACCCAGTACTTC	CASSSHLLVGTGREERRETQYF
TRBV6-2/TRBV6-3	TRBJ1-2	TRBD1	NA	TGTGCCAGCAGTTACTCCGGGACAGGTGCATACTATGGCTACACCTTC	CASSYSGTGAYYGYTF
TRBV28	TRBJ1-5	NA	NA	TGTGCCAGCACCCTCCCGGGGGCAGGATCGTATCAGCCCCAGCATTTT	CASTLPGAGSYQPQHF
TRBV23-1	TRBJ1-3	NA	few	TGCGCCAGCAGTCAATCCGGCACGGCCCCCCAGAGATCGAGCTCTGGAAACACCATATATTTT	CASSQSGTAPQRSSSGNTIYF
TRBV6-5	TRBJ1-1	NA	NA	TGTGCCAGCAGTAACAGAGCACTCATGAACACTGAAGCTTTCTTT	CASSNRALMNTEAFF
TRBV11-3	TRBJ1-1	TRBD1	NA	TGTGCCAGCAGCTTAGGACAGGGGGTGACGGAAGCTTTCTTT	CASSLGQGVTEAFF
TRBV10-2	TRBJ2-5	TRBD2	NA	TGCGCCAGCAGTGAGAGAGGAGCGGGAGATTTTAAGAAGACCCAGTACTTC	CASSERGAGDFKKTQYF
TRBV5-6	TRBJ1-3	NA	NA	TGTGCCAGCAGCTTGGAGCGTTACTCTGGAAACACCATATATTTT	CASSLERYSGNTIYF
TRBV28	TRBJ2-7	TRBD2	NA	TGTGCCAGCACCAGAACTAGCGGTTCCTACGAGCAGTACTTC	CASTRTSGSYEQYF
TRBV5-1	TRBJ2-5	NA	NA	TGCGCCAGCAGCTTGGCGGGGGAGAAAGAGACCCAGTACTTC	CASSLAGEKETQYF
TRBV4-3	TRBJ1-3	NA	NA	TGCGCCAGCAGCCAAGACCCCATGATGTTGACGGGAAACACCATATATTTT	CASSQDPMMLTGNTIYF
TRBV9	TRBJ1-2	NA	NA	TGTGCCAGCAGCGTAGACGGGCAGGCCCGTTTGGGCTACACCTTC	CASSVDGQARLGYTF
TRBV4-2	TRBJ2-7	NA	NA	TGTGCCAGCAGCCAAGGCGGTAGTGAGGGTACCTACGAGCAGTACTTC	CASSQGGSEGTYEQYF
TRBV19	TRBJ2-7	NA	NA	TGTGCCAGTAGTATACTTGGACGGCCAACCTACGAGCAGTACTTC	CASSILGRPTYEQYF
TRBV6-5	TRBJ2-3	NA	NA	TGTGCCAGCAGTTACAGGGGTGCAGATACGCAGTATTTT	CASSYRGADTQYF
TRBV4-1	TRBJ1-2	NA	NA	TGCGCCAGCAGCCACAGCTTGGGGGCTAACTATGGCTACACCTTC	CASSHSLGANYGYTF
TRBV27	TRBJ2-7	NA	NA	TGTGCCAGCAGTTTATCGTCAGGGCTGGCCTACGAGCAGTACTTC	CASSLSSGLAYEQYF